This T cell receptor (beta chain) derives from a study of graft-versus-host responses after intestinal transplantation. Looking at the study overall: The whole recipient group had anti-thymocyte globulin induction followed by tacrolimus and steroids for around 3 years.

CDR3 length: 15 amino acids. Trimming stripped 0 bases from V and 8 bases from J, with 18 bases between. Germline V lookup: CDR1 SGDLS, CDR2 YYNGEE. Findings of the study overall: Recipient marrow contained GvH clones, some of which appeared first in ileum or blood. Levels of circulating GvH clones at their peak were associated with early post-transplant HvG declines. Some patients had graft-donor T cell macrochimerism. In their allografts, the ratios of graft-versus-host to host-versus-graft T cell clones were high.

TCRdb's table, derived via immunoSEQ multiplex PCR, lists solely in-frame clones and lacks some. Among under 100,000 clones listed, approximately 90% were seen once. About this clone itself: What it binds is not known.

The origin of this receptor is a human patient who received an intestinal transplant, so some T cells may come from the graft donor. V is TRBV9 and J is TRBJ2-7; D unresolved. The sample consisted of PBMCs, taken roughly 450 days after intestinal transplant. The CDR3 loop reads CASSVAPGTYDQQYF. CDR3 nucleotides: TGTGCCAGCAGCGTAGCTCCAGGAACCTACGATCAGCAGTACTTC.